This TCR beta chain was sequenced during a study of shared T cell receptors in the human thymus. Germline V gives CDR1 SGHRS, CDR2 YFSETQ. V shed 0 bases and J shed 5 bases, with 20 bases lying between them. The CDR3 spans 18 residues. TCRdb's copy holds only in-frame clones and misses some; the assay was immunoSEQ multiplex PCR. This sample has more than 550,000 clones, with approximately 89% found just once. The count of this clone is one. These same data were also listed under a study on human thymus T cells. From that report: Surgeons resected thymus tissue during corrective heart surgery. Thymic and blood repertoires appeared to show biased V and J gene usage. There were highly overlapping thymic repertoires among unrelated individuals, as related research reported.

This chain links TRBV5-1 with TRBJ1-4, with D possibly TRBD1 on 5 matching bases. Sequenced input: thymocytes. This sequence was found in a boy younger than two with a congenital heart defect. The CDR3 DNA sequence: TGCGCCAGCAGCTTGGCCAAGTTGGAGGGGCCACCAAATGAAAAACTGTTTTTT. Translating it yields CASSLAKLEGPPNEKLFF.